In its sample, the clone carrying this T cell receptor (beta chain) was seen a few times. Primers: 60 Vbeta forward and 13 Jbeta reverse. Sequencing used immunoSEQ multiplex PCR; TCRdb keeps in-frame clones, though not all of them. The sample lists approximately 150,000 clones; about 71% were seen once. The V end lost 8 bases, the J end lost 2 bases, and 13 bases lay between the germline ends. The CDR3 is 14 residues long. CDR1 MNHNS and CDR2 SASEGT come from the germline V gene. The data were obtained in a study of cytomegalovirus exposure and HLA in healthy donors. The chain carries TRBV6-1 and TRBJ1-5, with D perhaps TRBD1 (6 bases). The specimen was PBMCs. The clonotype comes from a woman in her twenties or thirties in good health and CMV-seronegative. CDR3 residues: CASRAGVGNQPQHF. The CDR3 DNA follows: TGTGCCAGCCGGGCAGGGGTTGGCAATCAGCCCCAGCATTTT.